These 30 T cell receptor beta chains share one sample of origin, sequenced in a study of T cell repertoires in cytomegalovirus infection. TCRdb ran MiXCR on the reads and lists one entry per CDR3 protein. This table has about 260,000 distinct CDR3 sequences, 8% to 9.5% appearing once. Material: PBMCs. The receptors stem from a human donor in good health (CMV status not recorded). Some clones in this sample may be carry-over from other donors' samples.

This clonotype was found many times. The rearrangement joins TRBV7-9 to TRBJ2-7; D unclear. The CDR3 loop spans 12 amino acids. V was cut by 5 bases and J by 3 bases, with 8 bases left in between. CDR1 and CDR2 from the germline V gene are SEHNR and FQNEAQ (reference sequence). CDR3 nucleotide sequence: TGTGCCAGCAGCACCCATTTCTACGAGCAGTACTTC. Protein product: CASSTHFYEQYF. Supplemented by reference TRBV7-9 and TRBJ2-7, the full variable domain reads DTGVSQNPRHKITKRGQNVTFRCDPISEHNRLYWYRQTLGQGPEFLTYFQNEAQLEKSRLLSDRFSAERPKGSFSTLEIQRTEQGDSAMYLCASSTHFYEQYFGPGTRLTVT.

This clonotype was counted between two and nine times. This CDR3 reads CASSLSGSRNEKLFF. In nucleotides, the CDR3 is TGTGCCAGCAGCTTATCCGGCAGCCGTAATGAAAAACTGTTTTTT. This rearrangement joins TRBV11-2 to TRBJ1-4; D ambiguous. Per germline, CDR1 SGHAT and CDR2 FQNNGV. The CDR3 sequence is 15 residues long. Trimming took off 2 bases at V and 4 bases at J, with 11 bases between the two ends.

A few counts support this clonotype. This chain connects TRBV12-3 or TRBV12-4 to TRBJ1-4; D unclear. The CDR3 consists of 15 residues. V was trimmed by 2 bases and J by 8 bases, leaving 15 bases between them. The CDR3 nucleotides read TGTGCCAGCAGTTTAAGCTTGGCAGGAGTAGAAAAACTGTTTTTT. Its translation is CASSLSLAGVEKLFF.

This clonotype was picked up many times. The V call is TRBV7-2, the J call TRBJ2-2, with D possibly TRBD1 on 6 matching bases. CDR1 is SGHTA and CDR2 is FQGNSA in the germline V gene. Trimming took 1 base from V and 6 from J, leaving 12 bases between them. The CDR3 totals 15 residues. CDR3 in DNA: TGTGCCAGCAGCTTAGATAGGGGGATAGCCGGGGAGCTGTTTTTT. Its translation is CASSLDRGIAGELFF.

In its sample, this clonotype was seen many times. The chain joins TRBV29-1 to TRBJ1-1; the match to TRBD1 covers 8 bases. V shed 4 bases and J 5 bases; nucleotides not matched to a gene: 6. The CDR3 contains 13 residues. The germline V gene encodes CDR1 SQVTM and CDR2 ANQGSEA. CDR3 nucleotides: TGCAGCGTTGGTCCGGGACAGGCAACTGAAGCTTTCTTT. This translates into CSVGPGQATEAFF.

J is TRBJ2-3 and V is TRBV30; D uncertain. This CDR3 spans 12 amino acids. Trimming cost V 0 bases and J 6 bases, with 7 bases left between them. Germline lookup yields CDR1 GTSNPN and CDR2 SVGIG (reference sequence). CDR3 nucleotides: TGTGCCTGGAGTGTCGACACGGATACGCAGTATTTT. Protein sequence: CAWSVDTDTQYF.

This clonotype turned up a few times. V usage is TRBV9 and J usage is TRBJ2-1; D possibly corresponds to TRBD2 (6 bases). CDR1 is SGDLS, CDR2 YYNGEE, per germline. V was cut by 0 bases and J by 5 bases, with 15 bases left in between. The CDR3 totals 16 residues. CDR3: CASSVGGRKYDNEQFF. In DNA form, the CDR3 reads TGTGCCAGCAGCGTAGGAGGGAGGAAGTACGACAATGAGCAGTTCTTC.

This sequence joins TRBV20-1 and TRBJ1-1; no clear D. The germline CDR1 and CDR2 sequences are DFQATT and SNEGSKA (reference sequence). The V gene lost 0 bases and the J gene lost 8 bases, with 10 bases spanning the gap. This CDR3 spans 12 amino acids. As DNA, the CDR3 is TGCAGTGCTAGAGATCAAAGGGAGGAAGCTTTCTTT. Translation gives CSARDQREEAFF.

The genes are TRBV27 and TRBJ1-3, with TRBD1 matching over 9 bases. Germline V gene lookup returns CDR1 MNHEY and CDR2 SMNVEV (reference sequence). V lost 4 bases and J lost 7; bases outside the gene matches: 5. The CDR3 sequence is 14 residues long. The CDR3 region is CASSSGQGRNTIYF. CDR3 nucleotides: TGTGCCAGCAGTTCCGGACAGGGGCGGAACACCATATATTTT.

The J gene is TRBJ2-5, the V gene TRBV15; tentative D call: TRBD2 (5 bases). The germline V and J ends were trimmed by 0 bases and 5 bases, with 13 bases remaining between them. This CDR3 spans 15 amino acids. CDR1 and CDR2 (germline): LNHNV, YYDKDF (reference sequence). CDR3: CATSRERVETETQYF. As DNA, the CDR3 is TGTGCCACCAGCAGAGAGAGGGTAGAAACGGAGACCCAGTACTTC.

This clonotype was counted ten times or more. The rearrangement joins TRBV7-3 to TRBJ2-3; 14 bases map to TRBD2. Germline CDR1 and CDR2: SGHTA and FQGTGA. The trim removed 5 bases at V and 2 bases at J, leaving 9 bases unmatched. The CDR3 loop spans 18 amino acids. For the CDR3, the DNA is TGTGCCAGCAGCCCCTCGGGACTAGCGGGGGACATCACAGATACGCAGTATTTT. The encoded protein is CASSPSGLAGDITDTQYF.

This clonotype appeared a few times. V gene TRBV28 combines with J gene TRBJ1-6; D ambiguous. There are 14 residues in the CDR3. Trimming took 4 bases from V and 10 from J, leaving 14 bases between them. Germline-derived CDR1 and CDR2 are MDHEN and SYDVKM. Here the CDR3 DNA reads TGTGCCAGCAGTTCAAGCTTCGGTGGATCACCCCTCCACTTT. This sequence encodes CASSSSFGGSPLHF.

This clonotype was found many times. This chain links TRBV7-9 with TRBJ1-1; D ambiguous. Deletions cut 2 bases from V and 3 bases from J, with 10 bases between. Per germline, CDR1 SEHNR and CDR2 FQNEAQ (reference sequence). The CDR3 runs 14 residues. The CDR3 loop is CASSLYGRDTEAFF. In nucleotides, the CDR3 is TGTGCCAGCAGCTTATACGGGCGAGACACTGAAGCTTTCTTT.

This clonotype was seen ten or more times. In DNA form, the CDR3 reads TGTGCCAGCAGCTTTCGTCCAGCGGGGGGGAGGGTGACCCAGTACTTC. Amino acid sequence: CASSFRPAGGRVTQYF. V usage is TRBV7-2 and J usage is TRBJ2-5, with 10 bases matching TRBD2. The V segment lost 3 bases and the J segment 7 bases; nucleotides outside the gene matches: 11. The CDR3 length is 16 residues. CDR1 is SGHTA, CDR2 FQGNSA, per germline.

This clonotype was detected ten times or more. The rearrangement joins TRBV7-2 to TRBJ1-4; TRBD1 agrees at 11 bases. V shed 4 bases, J shed 8 bases, and the junction held 3 bases outside the gene matches. The length of the CDR3 is 14 residues. Germline CDR1 and CDR2: SGHTA and FQGNSA. DNA for the CDR3: TGTGCCAGCAGCTATGGACAGGGGGCGGAAAAACTGTTTTTT. Its translation: CASSYGQGAEKLFF.

This clonotype was seen a handful of times. The chain carries TRBV19 and TRBJ1-5; TRBD1 matches 10 bases. This CDR3 is 15 amino acids long. J was trimmed by 6 bases and V by 6 bases; bases with no gene match: 8. The germline gives CDR1 LNHDA, CDR2 SQIVND (reference sequence). The CDR3 region has the DNA TGTGCCAGTAGCCCGGGGACAGGGGAAAGTCAGCCCCAGCATTTT. It encodes CASSPGTGESQPQHF. Full variable domain (missing parts from reference TRBV19 and TRBJ1-5): DGGITQSPKYLFRKEGQNVTLSCEQNLNHDAMYWYRQDPGQGLRLIYYSQIVNDFQKGDIAEGYSVSREKKESFPLTVTSAQKNPTAFYLCASSPGTGESQPQHFGDGTRLSIL.

This clonotype was seen a few times. The genes are TRBV29-1 and TRBJ2-1, with TRBD1 matching over 10 bases. The CDR3 runs 16 residues. The ends lost 7 bases at V and 9 bases at J; junction bases unmatched: 18. Germline V gene sequence: CDR1 SQVTM, CDR2 ANQGSEA. As DNA, the CDR3 is TGCAGCGCCCCTCGCGGCGAGGACAGGGGGAACCCTGAGCAGTTCTTC. It is translated as CSAPRGEDRGNPEQFF.

This clonotype was detected many times. The chain joins TRBV7-2 to TRBJ2-1, with 7 bases identical to TRBD2. The V and J ends lost 5 bases and 0 bases, in that order; junction bases with no gene match: 1. This CDR3 contains 14 residues. Germline assignment: CDR1 SGHTA and CDR2 FQGNSA. The CDR3, as DNA: TGTGCCAGCAGCCGGGGGGACTCCTACAATGAGCAGTTCTTC. Translating gives CASSRGDSYNEQFF.

This clonotype was observed a handful of times. The chain uses TRBV6-1 and TRBJ2-4; TRBD2 agrees at 11 bases. The CDR3 consists of 22 residues. The germline V gene has CDR1 MNHNS and CDR2 SASEGT. The trim removed 1 base at V and 0 bases at J, leaving 17 bases unmatched. The CDR3 DNA reads TGTGCCAGCAGTGAAGAGGGGCGGCCGGGACTAGCGGATTTTTTAGCCAAAAACATTCAGTACTTC. Translated, it gives CASSEEGRPGLADFLAKNIQYF.

This clonotype was observed a handful of times. The V call is TRBV18, the J call TRBJ1-1; the D is unclear. Trimming took off 3 bases at V and 1 base at J, with 9 bases between the two ends. This CDR3 has 14 amino acids. Germline V gene data show CDR1 as KGHSH and CDR2 as LQKENI. CDR3 nucleotide sequence: TGTGCCAGCTCACCGAACAGAGAGAACACTGAAGCTTTCTTT. It codes for CASSPNRENTEAFF.

This clonotype was detected many times. The chain joins TRBV19 to TRBJ1-1; possible D gene TRBD1, 5 bases. The CDR3 is 15 residues long. V was shortened by 3 bases and J by 3 bases, with 14 bases between the two germline ends. Germline V gene lookup returns CDR1 LNHDA and CDR2 SQIVND (reference sequence). CDR3 bases: TGTGCCAGTAGTATCCAGGGCTTGAGGCACACTGAAGCTTTCTTT. Amino acids: CASSIQGLRHTEAFF.

This clonotype was seen more than once but under ten times. V gene TRBV20-1 combines with J gene TRBJ2-5; no firm D call. CDR1 is DFQATT and CDR2 is SNEGSKA in the germline V gene (reference sequence). The CDR3 spans 12 residues. Deletions cut 1 base from V and 1 base from J, with 4 bases between. In nucleotides, the CDR3 is TGCAGTGCTAGAGCCCCCCAAGAGACCCAGTACTTC. Protein product: CSARAPQETQYF.

This clonotype has ten or more counts. This chain uses TRBV6-2 or TRBV6-3 with TRBJ1-5; D is possibly TRBD1 (6 bases). This CDR3 spans 14 amino acids. Germline V gene sequence: CDR1 MNHEY, CDR2 SVGEGT. V shed 4 bases and J shed 5 bases, with 12 bases lying between them. CDR3 nucleotides: TGTGCCAGCAGTTCCCACAGGGAGGATCAGCCCCAGCATTTT. Its translation is CASSSHREDQPQHF.

The chain is built from TRBV12-3 or TRBV12-4 and TRBJ1-1; 7 bases fit TRBD1. This CDR3 region has 13 residues. V lost 6 bases and J lost 6; bases outside the gene matches: 7. The CDR3 DNA sequence: TGTGCCAGCAGACCGACAGGGTCTGCTGAAGCTTTCTTT. Protein: CASRPTGSAEAFF.

This clonotype has a count of ten or more. This chain connects TRBV7-2 to TRBJ2-7; 8 nucleotides align to TRBD2. The CDR3 spans 16 residues. CDR1 and CDR2 from the germline V gene are SGHTA and FQGNSA. V was pared by 0 bases and J by 2 bases, with 6 bases of the junction left unmatched. The CDR3 is CASSLARPGGAYEQYF. The CDR3 DNA is TGTGCCAGCAGCTTAGCGAGACCGGGAGGGGCCTACGAGCAGTACTTC.

This clonotype was observed a handful of times. The rearrangement joins TRBV4-2 to TRBJ2-7, with 13 bases matching TRBD2. Trimming cost V 5 bases and J 1 base; bases outside gene matches: 8. CDR1 is LGHNA, CDR2 YNFKEQ, per germline. The CDR3 has 17 amino acids. The CDR3 bases are TGTGCCAGCAGCGCCACACTAGCGGGGGGGGGGTCCTACGAGCAGTACTTC. Amino acid sequence: CASSATLAGGGSYEQYF.

Worth noting for this clonotype: This clone may be a read error of a much larger clone one base away. CDR3 coding DNA: TGTGCCAGCGGCTTAGTCCGACAGGGGACCAATGAGCAGTTCTTC. Amino acid sequence: CASGLVRQGTNEQFF. V and J are TRBV7-2 and TRBJ2-1, with TRBD1 identical over 8 bases. CDR1 is SGHTA, CDR2 FQGNSA, per germline. This CDR3 has 15 residues.

Ten or more counts support this clonotype. V is TRBV6-2 or TRBV6-3 and J is TRBJ2-7; D unresolved. CDR3 length equals 13 residues. Germline-derived CDR1 and CDR2 are MNHEY and SVGEGT. V gave up 2 bases and J gave up 3 bases, with 8 bases separating them. The CDR3 sequence is CASSYIGIYEQYF. The CDR3 bases are TGTGCCAGCAGTTACATAGGAATCTACGAGCAGTACTTC.

The sample holds many counts of this clonotype. The chain has TRBV7-2 and TRBJ2-1; TRBD1 agrees at 9 bases. Per germline, CDR1 SGHTA and CDR2 FQGNSA. The CDR3 covers 16 residues. The V and J ends lost 4 bases and 4 bases, in that order; junction bases with no gene match: 8. The CDR3 coding sequence is TGTGCCAGCAGCTCCACCCGACAGGGGGGGTACAATGAGCAGTTCTTC. It specifies CASSSTRQGGYNEQFF.

This clonotype has a handful of counts. The CDR3 is CASSLEAGQTGELFF. In DNA, the CDR3 is TGTGCCAGCAGCTTAGAGGCCGGACAAACCGGGGAGCTGTTTTTT. The chain joins TRBV11-2 to TRBJ2-2, with a weak D call TRBD1 (5 bases). CDR1 and CDR2 from the germline V gene are SGHAT and FQNNGV. V lost 0 bases and J lost 5, with 10 bases in between. The CDR3 is made up of 15 amino acids.